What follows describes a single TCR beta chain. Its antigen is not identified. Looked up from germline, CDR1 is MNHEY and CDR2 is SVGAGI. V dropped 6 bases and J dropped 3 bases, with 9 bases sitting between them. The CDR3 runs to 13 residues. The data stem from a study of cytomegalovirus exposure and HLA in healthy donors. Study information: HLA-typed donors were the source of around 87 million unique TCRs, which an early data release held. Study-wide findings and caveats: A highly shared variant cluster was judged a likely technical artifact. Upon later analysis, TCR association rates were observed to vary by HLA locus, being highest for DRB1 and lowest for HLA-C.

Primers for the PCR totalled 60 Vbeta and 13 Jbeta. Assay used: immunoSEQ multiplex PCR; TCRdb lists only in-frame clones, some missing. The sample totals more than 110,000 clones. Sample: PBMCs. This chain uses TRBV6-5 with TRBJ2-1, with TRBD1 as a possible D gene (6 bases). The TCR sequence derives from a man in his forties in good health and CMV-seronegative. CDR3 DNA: TGTGCCAGCAGCAGGGACATCTACAATGAGCAGTTCTTC. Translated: CASSRDIYNEQFF.